This T cell receptor (beta chain) was captured by sequencing in a study of blood T cell repertoires in COVID-19. Study as a whole: The United States, Italy and Spain provided the acute and convalescent COVID-19 samples. Sample material is recorded as cDNA or gDNA derived from T cells, B-cell-depleted T cells, or PBMCs.

V trimming: 4 bases; J trimming: 1 base; junction bases outside the gene matches: 6. The CDR3 length is 16 residues. Germline V gene data show CDR1 as SGHNT and CDR2 as YYREEE (reference sequence). As processed by the authors: By means of reference gene primer amplification, nucleated cell counts were estimated. TCRdb keeps only in-frame clones here, not all; method: immunoSEQ multiplex PCR. The DNA gave D and trimming, while V, J and clone size come from that table. The table records roughly 40,000 clones, 85% to 95% of them present only once. The sample taken for sequencing was peripheral blood. This TCR derives from a middle-aged man with active COVID-19. The chain links TRBV5-4 to TRBJ2-4, with 9 bases lining up with TRBD2. The CDR3 nucleotides are TGTGCCAGCAGCCTGGGCGGGAGGGACGCCAAAAACATTCAGTACTTC. Its protein is CASSLGGRDAKNIQYF.